This section outlines one T cell receptor (beta chain) sequence together with its context. Its cognate antigen is unknown. It was through 5'RACE template switching that TCR cDNA was made, with a universal primer site and UMIs added. TCRdb analysed the 5' RACE reads with MiXCR anew, one entry per CDR3 protein. The data show about 370,000 distinct CDR3 sequences, around a tenth seen once. The sample comes from a study of T cells after yellow fever vaccination. The study's findings and limits: Booster samples showed a return of most primary-vaccination clones (under 98% CD4, around 88% CD8).

Trimming cost V 2 bases and J 3 bases, with 9 bases left between them. Germline-derived CDR1 and CDR2 are DFQATT and SNEGSKA (reference sequence). The CDR3 length is 13 residues. This clonotype was sampled from a man in his late teens or twenties who received the YFV17D yellow fever vaccine. The specimen comprised PBMCs, sampled on the day of the first yellow fever vaccination. The rearrangement uses TRBV20-1 and TRBJ2-3; either TRBD1 or TRBD2 may fit D (6 bases each). The chain's CDR3 is CSARRGATDTQYF. CDR3 nucleotides: TGCAGTGCTAGAAGGGGGGCAACAGATACGCAGTATTTT.